This T cell receptor beta chain is drawn from a study of OX40 agonist ivuxolimab in advanced cancers. Study details: All patients had ivuxolimab intravenously every 2 weeks at 0.01 to 10 mg/kg.

This clone showed up just a few times. The CDR3 sequence is 14 residues long. The V and J ends lost 3 bases and 0 bases respectively, with 8 bases between them. CDR1 is SNHLY, CDR2 FYNNEI, per germline. This table comes from immunoSEQ multiplex PCR, and its TCRdb copy is limited to in-frame clones, with some not included. The table lists 70,000 or so clones, 84% of them singletons. The sequences come from CD4+ or CD8+ T cells sorted from blood, collected in a trial of the OX40 agonist ivuxolimab. J is TRBJ1-1 and V is TRBV2; D is unclear. This TCR derives from an adult with an advanced solid tumor such as melanoma, head and neck, liver or kidney cancer. CDR3 nucleotide sequence: TGTGCCAGCAGTGATCGTCAGATGAACACTGAAGCTTTCTTT. Protein: CASSDRQMNTEAFF.